Each of the 25 T cell receptor beta chains below was sequenced from the same sample in a study of T cells in localized non-small cell lung cancer. Assay used: immunoSEQ multiplex PCR; TCRdb lists only in-frame clones, some missing. Among some 2,000 clones listed, 25% to 30% were seen once. The source material was normal lung tissue next to the tumor, sampled before any cancer treatment. These receptors were taken from a male donor at least 60 years old with stage II lung adenocarcinoma.

This clone is a singleton in its sample. J is TRBJ2-3 and V is TRBV5-1; 9 bases fit TRBD2. Trimming removed 1 base from V and 5 bases from J; junction bases left unmatched: 5. The CDR3 runs to 15 residues. The germline V gene encodes CDR1 SGHRS and CDR2 YFSETQ. CDR3 bases: TGCGCCAGCAGCTTGACTAGCGGGCGGGGAGATACGCAGTATTTT. Residues: CASSLTSGRGDTQYF.

In its sample, this clone was seen a few times. The CDR3 here is CASSEEVARENTEAFF. Written as DNA, the CDR3 is TGTGCCAGCAGTGAAGAGGTTGCCAGAGAGAACACTGAAGCTTTCTTT. The chain combines TRBV9 with TRBJ1-1, with D unclear. Looked up from germline, CDR1 is SGDLS and CDR2 is YYNGEE. CDR3 length: 16 amino acids. V was shortened by 5 bases and J by 1 base, with 18 bases between the two germline ends.

The chain uses TRBV29-1 and TRBJ1-1; D possibly corresponds to TRBD1 (5 bases). The CDR3 has 12 residues. Germline V gene data show CDR1 as SQVTM and CDR2 as ANQGSEA. Trimming left V 5 bases short and J 1 base short, with 8 bases between. The CDR3: CSVLTGNTEAFF. The CDR3 bases are TGCAGCGTTTTAACAGGGAACACTGAAGCTTTCTTT.

This chain joins TRBV11-3 and TRBJ1-4, with TRBD1 as a possible D gene (6 bases). The V gene lost 5 bases and the J gene lost 8 bases, with 18 bases spanning the gap. Germline V lookup: CDR1 SGHNT, CDR2 YENEEA. CDR3 length: 15 residues. This CDR3 is CASSQPTGEEEKLFF. The CDR3 DNA reads as TGTGCCAGCAGCCAGCCGACAGGCGAAGAAGAAAAACTGTTTTTT.

This clone turned up a few times. At one end, the junction sequence differs from germline, possibly due to a read error. The rearrangement links TRBV10-3 to TRBJ2-7; 12 bases agree with TRBD2. The CDR3 totals 17 residues. CDR1 and CDR2 (germline): ENHRY, SYGVKD. CDR3 loop: CASSEQLAGGPSYEQYF. CDR3 sequence (DNA): TGTGCCAGCAGTGAGCAGCTAGCGGGGGGGCCCTCCTACGAGCAGTACTTC.

A few counts support this clone. This chain links TRBV28 with TRBJ2-2; 7 bases are shared with TRBD1. Germline CDR1 and CDR2: MDHEN and SYDVKM. Trimming took 6 bases from V and 4 from J; bases not matched to a gene: 11. The CDR3 consists of 16 residues. CDR3 in DNA: TGTGCCAGCAGGAACCCGGGACAGCGATTCACCGGGGAGCTGTTTTTT. It encodes CASRNPGQRFTGELFF.

This clone was counted only a few times. The chain has TRBV9 and TRBJ1-2; maybe TRBD1 (5 bases). Trimming removed 6 bases from V and 7 bases from J, with 13 bases in between. This CDR3 comprises 12 residues. Germline values: CDR1 SGDLS, CDR2 YYNGEE. The CDR3, as DNA: TGTGCCAGCACCCCAGGGCTCGGTGGCTACACCTTC. Residues: CASTPGLGGYTF. The full variable domain, in which reference TRBV9 and TRBJ1-2 provide the parts outside the CDR3, is DSGVTQTPKHLITATGQRVTLRCSPRSGDLSVYWYQQSLDQGLQFLIQYYNGEERAKGNILERFSAQQFPDLHSELNLSSLELGDSALYFCASTPGLGGYTFGSGTRLTVV.

In its sample, this clone was seen once. The V gene is TRBV28, the J gene TRBJ2-1; TRBD2 matches 12 bases. The CDR3 covers 15 residues. V was clipped by 10 bases and J by 3 bases; unmatched bases: 7. Germline V gives CDR1 MDHEN, CDR2 SYDVKM. The CDR3 DNA is TGTGCCACCTCCCTAGCGGGAGGGCTCTACAATGAGCAGTTCTTC. Translating it yields CATSLAGGLYNEQFF.

This clone is termed medium-sized. This chain links TRBV6-8 with TRBJ1-2; 8 bases match TRBD1. Germline lookup yields CDR1 MNHGY and CDR2 SAAAGT. With V trimmed by 5 bases and J by 7 bases, 9 bases remained unmatched. This CDR3 has 14 residues. CDR3 sequence (DNA): TGTGCCAGCAGTGACCCAGGGGGCCGTGGTGGCTACACCTTC. Amino acids: CASSDPGGRGGYTF.

The chain recombines TRBV6-8 with TRBJ1-5; D gene unclear. The germline V gene has CDR1 MNHGY and CDR2 SAAAGT. Trimming left V 5 bases short and J 5 bases short, with 10 bases between. The CDR3 covers 13 residues. The CDR3 region is CASSGSGYQPQHF. The CDR3 coding sequence is TGTGCCAGCAGTGGGTCGGGGTATCAGCCCCAGCATTTT.

The chain employs TRBV29-1 and TRBJ1-1; TRBD1 agrees at 7 bases. Germline V gene data show CDR1 as SQVTM and CDR2 as ANQGSEA. The V segment lost 7 bases and the J segment 3 bases; nucleotides outside the gene matches: 11. The length of the CDR3 is 14 residues. The CDR3 region has the DNA TGCAGCGCCCGTGAGGCAGGGGGTCACACTGAAGCTTTCTTT. Translating it yields CSAREAGGHTEAFF.

V is TRBV7-7 and J is TRBJ2-1; D uncertain. Germline CDR1 reads SSHAT; CDR2 reads FNYEAQ (reference sequence). The CDR3 spans 15 residues. Trimming left V 7 bases short and J 7 bases short, with 20 bases between. The CDR3 protein is CASTDPVGEPNEQFF. CDR3 coding DNA: TGTGCCAGCACCGACCCAGTTGGGGAACCAAATGAGCAGTTCTTC.

The chain has TRBV10-1 and TRBJ2-5; the D is unclear. The V gene lost 7 bases and the J gene lost 3 bases, with 6 bases spanning the gap. The CDR3 consists of 11 residues. CDR1 and CDR2 from the germline V gene are WNHNN and SYGVQD (reference sequence). DNA of the CDR3: TGCGCCAGCACTAGTAAAGAGACCCAGTACTTC. Residues: CASTSKETQYF.

The rearrangement joins TRBV19 to TRBJ2-5; the D call may be TRBD1 or TRBD2 (7 bases each). Per the germline V gene, CDR1 is LNHDA and CDR2 is SQIVND (reference sequence). CDR3 length: 17 amino acids. V shed 4 bases and J shed 1 base, with 19 bases lying between them. CDR3 amino acids: CASSTPGRGTTQETQYF. The CDR3, as DNA: TGTGCCAGTAGTACCCCCGGCAGGGGGACTACCCAAGAGACCCAGTACTTC.

With regard to this clone: A junction boundary mismatches the germline segment, possibly from a read error. The rearrangement uses TRBV6-8 and TRBJ2-1; TRBD2 aligns across 10 bases. CDR3 length: 14 residues. Germline assignment: CDR1 MNHGY and CDR2 SAAAGT. The chain's CDR3 is CAISDSSGSHEQFF. CDR3 nucleotides: TGTGCCATCAGTGACTCTAGCGGGAGCCATGAGCAGTTCTTC.

In this sample, this clone turned up a few times. The rearrangement links TRBV18 to TRBJ1-4; D gene uncertain. The germline CDR1 and CDR2 sequences are KGHSH and LQKENI. This CDR3 comprises 12 residues. The V end lost 6 bases, the J end lost 2 bases, and 4 bases lay between the germline ends. Here the CDR3 reads CASSPTNEKLFF. The CDR3 DNA sequence: TGTGCCAGCTCCCCTACTAATGAAAAACTGTTTTTT.

The gene calls are TRBV30 and TRBJ1-1, with D possibly matching TRBD1 (5 bases). Deletions cut 1 base from V and 1 base from J, with 10 bases between. This CDR3 has 14 amino acids. CDR1 is GTSNPN, CDR2 SVGIG, per germline (reference sequence). This chain's CDR3 is CAWSAGTWNTEAFF. The DNA of the CDR3 is TGTGCCTGGAGTGCCGGGACGTGGAACACTGAAGCTTTCTTT.

By frequency in the sample, this clone is medium-sized. The CDR3 loop is CASSGGTDYYGYTF. The CDR3 coding sequence is TGTGCCAGCAGCGGGGGGACAGACTACTATGGCTACACCTTC. V and J are TRBV11-3 and TRBJ1-2; 7 bases are shared with TRBD1. CDR3 length equals 14 residues. The germline gives CDR1 SGHNT, CDR2 YENEEA. The trim removed 5 bases at V and 3 bases at J, leaving 6 bases unmatched.

Comments on this clone: Other DNA sequences in the sample encode the same CDR3. This sequence joins TRBV14 and TRBJ2-2; D perhaps matches TRBD1 (6 bases). The CDR3 sequence is 14 residues long. V was trimmed by 0 bases and J by 7 bases, leaving 9 bases between them. Germline CDR1 reads SGHDN; CDR2 reads FVKESK. In nucleotides, the CDR3 is TGTGCCAGCAGCCAAGATAGGGGGTACGGGGAGCTGTTTTTT. Its translation is CASSQDRGYGELFF.

The chain couples TRBV28 to TRBJ1-5; D gene uncertain. V dropped 5 bases and J dropped 5 bases, with 7 bases sitting between them. CDR1 and CDR2 from the germline V gene are MDHEN and SYDVKM. CDR3 length: 12 amino acids. The CDR3 nucleotides are TGTGCCAGCAGTCGACCACATCAGCCCCAGCATTTT. It specifies CASSRPHQPQHF.

This clone appeared a few times. The rearrangement joins TRBV6-8 to TRBJ1-5; unclear D gene. The CDR3 runs 15 residues. With 5 bases removed from V and 6 bases from J, the gap between germline ends came to 17 bases. In germline, CDR1 is MNHGY, CDR2 SAAAGT. The CDR3 loop is CASSPTFTPGQPQHF. The CDR3 region has the DNA TGTGCCAGCAGTCCCACTTTCACGCCCGGTCAGCCCCAGCATTTT.

This clone qualifies as medium-sized. This chain joins TRBV11-3 and TRBJ2-1; D is possibly TRBD1 (5 bases). Germline V CDR1 and CDR2: SGHNT, YENEEA. V shed 4 bases and J shed 2 bases, with 15 bases lying between them. This CDR3 region has 16 residues. CDR3 sequence: CASSSRRQYTYNEQFF. Here the CDR3 DNA reads TGTGCCAGCAGCTCCCGACGACAGTACACCTACAATGAGCAGTTCTTC.

In its sample, this clone was seen a few times. J is TRBJ1-1 and V is TRBV25-1, with D possibly being TRBD1 (6 bases). Trimming removed 1 base at V and 1 base at J, with 10 bases between. The CDR3 loop spans 15 amino acids. Germline V gene sequence: CDR1 MGHDK, CDR2 SYGVNS. CDR3 sequence (DNA): TGTGCCAGCAGTGAATTGAGGGGGACGAACACTGAAGCTTTCTTT. Its protein product is CASSELRGTNTEAFF.

This clone is medium-sized by share. The rearrangement uses TRBV11-3 and TRBJ2-1; 12 nucleotides line up with TRBD2. The length of the CDR3 is 17 residues. V lost 0 bases, J lost 4 bases, and 4 bases stayed unmatched. Germline CDR1 reads SGHNT; CDR2 reads YENEEA. As DNA, the CDR3 is TGTGCCAGCAGCTTAGAAGCTAGCGGGAGGGAGTACAATGAGCAGTTCTTC. Its protein is CASSLEASGREYNEQFF.

The chain has TRBV19 and TRBJ1-1; D gene uncertain. Trimming stripped 5 bases from V and 2 bases from J, with 12 bases between. This CDR3 region has 14 residues. The germline gives CDR1 LNHDA, CDR2 SQIVND (reference sequence). This chain's CDR3 is CASSSHAGNTEAFF. CDR3 DNA: TGTGCCAGTAGTTCCCATGCGGGTAACACTGAAGCTTTCTTT.